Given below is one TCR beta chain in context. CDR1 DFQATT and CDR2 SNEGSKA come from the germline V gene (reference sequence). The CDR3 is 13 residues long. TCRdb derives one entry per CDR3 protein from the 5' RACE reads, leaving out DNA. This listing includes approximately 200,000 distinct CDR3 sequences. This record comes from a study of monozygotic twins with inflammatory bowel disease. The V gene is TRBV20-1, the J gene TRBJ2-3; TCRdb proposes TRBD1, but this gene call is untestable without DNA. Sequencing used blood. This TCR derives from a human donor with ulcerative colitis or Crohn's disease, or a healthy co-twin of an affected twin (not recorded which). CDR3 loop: CSVVGRVTDTQYF.